This TCR beta chain was observed in a study of blood T cell repertoires in COVID-19. The repertoire was sequenced with immunoSEQ multiplex PCR; TCRdb's copy has only in-frame clones and lacks some. The table includes around 270,000 clones, around 84% detected once. The junction had 6 bases not matched to a gene; V was cut back by 4 bases and J by 4 bases. Germline loops: CDR1 SGHDT, CDR2 YYEEEE. The CDR3 has 14 residues. The sequencing input was peripheral blood. This sequence originates from a man aged 55 to 70 with acute or convalescent COVID-19. The genes are TRBV5-6 and TRBJ1-2, with 8 positions matching TRBD1. This CDR3 reads CASSPTGVSYGYTF. In nucleotides, the CDR3 is TGTGCCAGCAGCCCGACAGGGGTGAGCTATGGCTACACCTTC.